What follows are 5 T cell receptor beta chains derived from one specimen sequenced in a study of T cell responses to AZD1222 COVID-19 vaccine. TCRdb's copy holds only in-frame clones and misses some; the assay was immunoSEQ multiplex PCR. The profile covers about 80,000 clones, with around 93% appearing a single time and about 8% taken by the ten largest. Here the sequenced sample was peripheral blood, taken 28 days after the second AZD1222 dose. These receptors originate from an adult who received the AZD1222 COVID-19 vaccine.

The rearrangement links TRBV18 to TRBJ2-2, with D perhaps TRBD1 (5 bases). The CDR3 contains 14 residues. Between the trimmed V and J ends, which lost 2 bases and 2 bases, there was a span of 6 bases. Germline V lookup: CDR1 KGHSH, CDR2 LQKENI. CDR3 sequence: CASSPWTNTGELFF. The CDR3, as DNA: TGTGCCAGCTCACCATGGACAAACACCGGGGAGCTGTTTTTT.

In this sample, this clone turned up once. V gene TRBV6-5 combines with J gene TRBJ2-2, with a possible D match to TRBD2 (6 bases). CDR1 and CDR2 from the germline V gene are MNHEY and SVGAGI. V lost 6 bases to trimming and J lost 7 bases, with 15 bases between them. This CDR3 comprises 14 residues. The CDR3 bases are TGTGCCAGCAGCCGGGACTCCCCGATCGGGGAGCTGTTTTTT. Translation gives CASSRDSPIGELFF.

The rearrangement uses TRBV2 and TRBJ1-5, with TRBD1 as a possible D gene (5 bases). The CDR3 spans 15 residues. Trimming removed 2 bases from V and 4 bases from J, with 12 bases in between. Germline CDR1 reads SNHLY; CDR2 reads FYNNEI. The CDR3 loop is CASSESGRENQPQHF. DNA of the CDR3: TGTGCCAGCAGTGAATCGGGCAGGGAAAATCAGCCCCAGCATTTT.

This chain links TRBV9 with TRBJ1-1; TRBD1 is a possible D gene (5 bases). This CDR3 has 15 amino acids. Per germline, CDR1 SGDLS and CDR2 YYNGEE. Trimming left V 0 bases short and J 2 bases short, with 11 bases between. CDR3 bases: TGTGCCAGCAGCGTAGGCGTGGGACTTAACACTGAAGCTTTCTTT. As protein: CASSVGVGLNTEAFF.

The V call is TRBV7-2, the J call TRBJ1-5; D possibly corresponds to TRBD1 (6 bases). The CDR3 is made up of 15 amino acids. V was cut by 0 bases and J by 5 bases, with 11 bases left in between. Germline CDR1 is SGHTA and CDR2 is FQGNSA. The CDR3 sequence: CASSLAGTGHQPQHF. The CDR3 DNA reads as TGTGCCAGCAGCTTAGCGGGCACAGGGCATCAGCCCCAGCATTTT.